These T cell receptor beta chains were read from a single sample in a study of preoperative IRX-2 immunotherapy in early breast cancer. This table comes from immunoSEQ multiplex PCR, and its TCRdb copy is limited to in-frame clones, with some not included. The data show approximately 11,000 clones, around 85% seen once. The source was lymph node tissue, collected before IRX-2 immunotherapy. The receptors were sampled from a human donor with breast cancer. CDR3s leave out the opening cysteine and the closing phenylalanine or tryptophan.

TRBJ1-1	TRBV11-3	ASSRRTVNTEAF
TRBJ1-3	TRBV10-2	ASSGQGNSGNTIY
TRBJ1-2	TRBV6-8	ASTDSAGVHGYT
TRBJ1-2	TRBV6-8	ASSYSRASYGYT
TRBJ1-5	TRBV28	ASSLFQGDQPQH
TRBJ1-4	TRBV7-1	ASSLSGFNEKLF
TRBJ1-1	TRBV29-1	SVDEGQAEAF
TRBJ2-3	TRBV11-3	ASSLPGPSVTDTQY
TRBJ2-2	TRBV6-8	ASRSSGWGDTGELF
TRBJ1-4	TRBV23-1	ASSQDGKRNEKLF
TRBJ2-7	TRBV11-3	ASSLTGTGEDEQY
TRBJ2-2	TRBV11-3	ASSLGGMNTGELF
TRBJ1-2	TRBV6-8	ASSSPGGYGYT
TRBJ1-1	TRBV28	ASSLPGQGSTEAF
TRBJ2-5	TRBV6-8	ASLRGGQETQY
TRBJ2-4	TRBV6-4	ASSPGPVIAKNIQY
TRBJ2-1	TRBV10-1	ASSDQVIGNEQF
TRBJ2-1	TRBV6-7	ASSYTGDSGASYNEQF
TRBJ2-5	TRBV22-1	ASSLVATGGTQY
TRBJ1-2	TRBV5-1	ASKLYTTGAVGYT
TRBJ2-7	TRBV7-1	ASRRHTSYEQY
TRBJ1-2	TRBV28	ASSSPGQFYGYT
TRBJ1-2	TRBV28	ASRAGVIYGYT
TRBJ2-5	TRBV6-8	ASSYSLYQETQY
TRBJ2-1	TRBV19	ASSIGAPGQTRNEQF
TRBJ2-7	TRBV6-8	ASSYRGREYEQY
TRBJ1-1	TRBV6-8	ASRTTNGRDTEAF
TRBJ1-5	TRBV18	ASSRSDSNQPQH
TRBJ2-5	TRBV5-1	ASSLGGSEETQY
TRBJ2-7	TRBV6-7	ASTHRGPYEQY
TRBJ1-3	TRBV11-3	ASSFTRGQLTAGNTIY
TRBJ2-2	TRBV6-8	ASSYSGSGTGELF
TRBJ1-3	TRBV5-1	ASSGQGVGGNTIY
TRBJ1-5	TRBV7-8	ASSMGGRGGNQPQH
TRBJ2-7	TRBV16	ASSQSSLRGRAY
TRBJ1-2	TRBV11-3	ASSERQGLDGYT
TRBJ1-1	TRBV19	ASSARQNSEAF
TRBJ1-2	TRBV19	ASIPRTESYGYT
TRBJ2-1	TRBV5-1	ASSFGNTYNEQF
TRBJ2-1	TRBV19	ASSIRGGSYNEQF
TRBJ2-1	TRBV7-6	ASTVGGWDNEQF
TRBJ2-1	TRBV6-8	ASSYSYSGHNEQF
TRBJ2-6	TRBV5-1	ASSLLLSGANVLT
TRBJ1-4	TRBV6-8	ASSSKGQSNEKLF
TRBJ2-1	TRBV7-1	ASSLADSYNEQF